This T cell receptor beta chain appears in the sequencing data of a study of PD-L1 blockade in urothelial cancer. Overall study context: Blood-derived samples held a median approximately 140,000 T cells. The study's findings and limits: Better survival was forecast by a pretreatment blood TCR clonality below the median. At 3 weeks on treatment, tumor-associated clones expanded more with durable benefit.

Note on this clone: Its antigen is unidentified.

Profiled with immunoSEQ multiplex PCR; TCRdb holds only in-frame clones, not every one. The sample includes around 82,000 clones, 80% to 85% seen only once; the top ten take 2% to 2.5%. Per germline, CDR1 MNHNS and CDR2 SASEGT. The ends were cut back, 1 base at V and 2 bases at J, with 11 bases in the middle. CDR3 length: 15 amino acids. Time point in this sample: pretreatment peripheral blood. This TCR derives from a man in his 60s with urothelial cancer. This material consisted of PBMCs, taken around atezolizumab (anti-PD-L1) treatment. This sequence joins TRBV6-1 and TRBJ1-2; a weak D match, TRBD1 (6 bases). CDR3 amino acids: CASSEVNRANYGYTF. The DNA for the CDR3 is TGTGCCAGCAGTGAAGTGAACAGGGCGAACTATGGCTACACCTTC.